The 23 T cell receptor beta chains below all came from one sample that was sequenced in a study of CD8+ T cells in alopecia areata. Isolated RNA was reverse transcribed into cDNA used as the sequencing template. Repertoires were generated with immunoSEQ multiplex PCR, while TCRdb's copy carries only in-frame clones and drops some. Here the sample spans 150,000 to 200,000 clones, 50% to 60% being singletons. Sequenced here: CD4+ T cells sorted from blood, sampled at week 0. The receptor set was obtained from a human donor with alopecia areata.

A word on this clone: The junction shows a germline mismatch at one end, possibly a read error. The J gene is TRBJ2-5, the V gene TRBV30; D remains ambiguous. Germline CDR1 is GTSNPN and CDR2 is SVGIG (reference sequence). The CDR3 has 16 amino acids. The CDR3: CAWSAPPTAYQGTQYF. The CDR3 DNA reads TGTGCCTGGAGTGCTCCGCCTACAGCGTACCAAGGGACCCAGTACTTC.

The chain couples TRBV15 to TRBJ1-5, with 7 positions matching TRBD1. J gave up 2 bases and V 1 base, and 5 bases lay outside the gene matches. Germline-derived CDR1 and CDR2 are LNHNV and YYDKDF (reference sequence). This CDR3 is built from 16 residues. The CDR3 DNA is TGTGCCACCAGCAGAGCGACAGGGTTCGGCAATCAGCCCCAGCATTTT. This sequence encodes CATSRATGFGNQPQHF.

The rearrangement uses TRBV5-1 and TRBJ2-3; D unresolved. With 1 base removed from V and 4 bases from J, the gap between germline ends came to 13 bases. CDR3 length: 15 amino acids. Looked up from germline, CDR1 is SGHRS and CDR2 is YFSETQ. DNA for the CDR3: TGCGCCAGCAGCTTGCGTCCCTTAGCTCCAGATACGCAGTATTTT. Protein: CASSLRPLAPDTQYF. Looking up the rest from reference TRBV5-1 and TRBJ2-3 gives the full variable domain: KAGVTQTPRYLIKTRGQQVTLSCSPISGHRSVSWYQQTPGQGLQFLFEYFSETQRNKGNFPGRFSGRQFSNSRSEMNVSTLELGDSALYLCASSLRPLAPDTQYFGPGTRLTVL.

The CDR3 DNA reads as TGTGCCAGCTCACCCTCGGGGGTCAGCAATCAGCCCCAGCATTTT. Its translation: CASSPSGVSNQPQHF. The chain combines TRBV18 with TRBJ1-5; perhaps TRBD1 as D (5 bases). V lost 3 bases and J lost 1, with 10 bases in between. The length of the CDR3 is 15 residues. Germline lookup yields CDR1 KGHSH and CDR2 LQKENI.

V and J are TRBV29-1 and TRBJ1-2; weak D call: TRBD1 (6 bases). This CDR3 region has 14 residues. Germline V gene sequence: CDR1 SQVTM, CDR2 ANQGSEA. Trimming pared 4 bases from V and 3 bases from J, leaving 15 bases between. The CDR3 sequence is CSVGGGELYYGYTF. Written as DNA, the CDR3 is TGCAGCGTTGGAGGGGGGGAGCTCTACTATGGCTACACCTTC.

This clone showed up just a few times. CDR3 coding DNA: TGTGCCAGCATCCGGGGTTGGGGACATGGCTACACCTTC. Translation gives CASIRGWGHGYTF. The chain has TRBV6-1 and TRBJ1-2, with D tentatively TRBD1 (5 bases). V dropped 7 bases and J dropped 6 bases, with 15 bases sitting between them. Germline CDR1 reads MNHNS; CDR2 reads SASEGT. This CDR3 comprises 13 residues.

V is TRBV7-3 and J is TRBJ2-1, with 9 bases lining up with TRBD2. CDR3 length: 16 residues. Trimming removed 1 base from V and 5 bases from J; junction bases left unmatched: 6. Per the germline V gene, CDR1 is SGHTA and CDR2 is FQGTGA. Here the CDR3 DNA reads TGTGCCAGCAGCTTAATCGGTAGCGGGGGCAACAATGAGCAGTTCTTC. It is translated as CASSLIGSGGNNEQFF.

This clone was found a few times. The rearrangement joins TRBV4-2 to TRBJ2-7; D is tentatively TRBD1 or TRBD2 (7 bases each). The germline gives CDR1 LGHNA, CDR2 YNFKEQ. The CDR3 contains 16 residues. V was shortened by 4 bases and J by 4 bases, with 20 bases between the two germline ends. CDR3 amino acids: CASSPRGGRGGYEQYF. The CDR3 DNA reads as TGTGCCAGCAGCCCTAGAGGAGGCAGGGGGGGATACGAGCAGTACTTC.

As for this clone: One junction end disagrees with the germline gene, perhaps due to a read error. The chain links TRBV11-2 to TRBJ2-5; tentatively, D is TRBD1 (6 bases). The germline CDR1 and CDR2 sequences are SGHAT and FQNNGV. The CDR3 spans 12 residues. This CDR3 reads CASSLERTALDF. As DNA, the CDR3 is TGTGCCAGCAGCTTAGAAAGGACAGCTCTGGACTTC.

The chain recombines TRBV29-1 with TRBJ2-1, with D possibly being TRBD2 (5 bases). This CDR3 has 14 amino acids. V lost 3 bases and J lost 9, with 18 bases in between. Germline CDR1 and CDR2: SQVTM and ANQGSEA. CDR3 sequence: CSVEIRLLIGEQFF. CDR3 DNA: TGCAGCGTTGAGATACGACTATTGATAGGTGAGCAGTTCTTC.

CDR3 region: CASSEAGLYNEQFF. The CDR3 region has the DNA TGTGCCAGCAGCGAAGCGGGGTTATACAATGAGCAGTTCTTC. This chain links TRBV14 with TRBJ2-1, with 7 nucleotides matching TRBD2. This CDR3 spans 14 amino acids. The V segment lost 5 bases and the J segment 4 bases; nucleotides outside the gene matches: 5. Germline V gene sequence: CDR1 SGHDN, CDR2 FVKESK.

This clone showed up just a few times. The rearrangement links TRBV5-1 to TRBJ1-5, with D perhaps matching TRBD1 (5 bases). The germline V gene has CDR1 SGHRS and CDR2 YFSETQ. Trimming removed 0 bases at V and 4 bases at J, with 11 bases between. The CDR3 contains 15 residues. CDR3 sequence (DNA): TGCGCCAGCAGCTTGGATTCAGGGAGGAATCAGCCCCAGCATTTT. This codes for CASSLDSGRNQPQHF.

The rearrangement joins TRBV27 to TRBJ2-3; D unclear. Trimming pared 3 bases from V and 1 base from J, leaving 14 bases between. Germline lookup yields CDR1 MNHEY and CDR2 SMNVEV (reference sequence). CDR3 length equals 16 residues. The CDR3 loop is CASSFRRNQGTDTQYF. The CDR3 region has the DNA TGTGCCAGCAGTTTTCGAAGGAACCAGGGCACAGATACGCAGTATTTT.

J is TRBJ2-6 and V is TRBV13; maybe TRBD1 (5 bases). This CDR3 region has 19 residues. Germline lookup yields CDR1 PRHDT and CDR2 FYEKMQ (reference sequence). Trimming cost V 2 bases and J 0 bases, with 17 bases left between them. The CDR3: CASSLWRSTENSGANVLTF. The CDR3 region has the DNA TGTGCCAGCAGCTTATGGAGATCGACAGAAAACTCTGGGGCCAACGTCCTGACTTTC.

The genes are TRBV7-9 and TRBJ2-4; 7 positions agree with TRBD1. Trimming cost V 5 bases and J 9 bases; bases outside gene matches: 7. Germline CDR1 reads SEHNR; CDR2 reads FQNEAQ (reference sequence). The CDR3 length is 13 residues. CDR3 sequence reads: CASSRQGEGIQYF. The CDR3 DNA reads TGTGCCAGCAGCCGACAGGGTGAGGGCATTCAGTACTTC.

The genes are TRBV30 and TRBJ2-3; maybe TRBD1 (6 bases). Germline V lookup: CDR1 GTSNPN, CDR2 SVGIG (reference sequence). The length of the CDR3 is 13 residues. Trimming stripped 2 bases from V and 5 bases from J, with 11 bases between. In DNA form, the CDR3 reads TGTGCCTGGAGTCACAGGGCGGTAGATACGCAGTATTTT. Its protein is CAWSHRAVDTQYF.

This clone was observed a few times. J is TRBJ2-2 and V is TRBV30; 8 nucleotides align to TRBD1. After removal of 3 bases from V and 9 bases from J, the junction contained 15 bases not matched to a gene. The CDR3 totals 16 residues. The germline V gene has CDR1 GTSNPN and CDR2 SVGIG (reference sequence). The CDR3 coding sequence is TGTGCCTGGAGCGGGGCGAGAACAGGGGGTATCAGGGAGCTGTTTTTT. Its translation: CAWSGARTGGIRELFF.

This clone appeared a single time. The chain combines TRBV4-2 with TRBJ1-1; no firm D call. Germline CDR1 LGHNA, CDR2 YNFKEQ. V was shortened by 0 bases and J by 4 bases, with 15 bases between the two germline ends. The CDR3 extends over 16 amino acids. The CDR3 loop reads CASSQDEGNLGTEAFF. In nucleotides, the CDR3 is TGTGCCAGCAGCCAAGATGAAGGGAACCTCGGCACTGAAGCTTTCTTT.

This clone was counted between two and nine times. The chain is built from TRBV4-1 and TRBJ1-2, with no clear D. Germline V CDR1 and CDR2: MGHRA, YSYEKL. Trimming removed 1 base at V and 2 bases at J, with 2 bases between. The CDR3 is 12 amino acids. The CDR3, as DNA: TGCGCCAGCAGCCAAGGAAACTATGGCTACACCTTC. It yields the protein CASSQGNYGYTF.

The chain joins TRBV30 to TRBJ1-1; D unclear. CDR3 size: 12 residues. Germline V CDR1 and CDR2: GTSNPN, SVGIG (reference sequence). V was clipped by 3 bases and J by 7 bases, with 12 bases between them. CDR3 DNA sequence: TGTGCCTGGAGCGCCGGAGGGCGTGAAGCTTTCTTT. This translates into CAWSAGGREAFF.

The chain is built from TRBV29-1 and TRBJ1-1; possible D gene TRBD1, 5 bases. The length of the CDR3 is 13 residues. Germline assignment: CDR1 SQVTM and CDR2 ANQGSEA. The V gene lost 4 bases and the J gene lost 7 bases, with 16 bases spanning the gap. The CDR3 region has the DNA TGCAGCGTTGTCCCGCTCTTGGGGGTTGAAGCTTTCTTT. This encodes CSVVPLLGVEAFF.

The V gene is TRBV10-3, the J gene TRBJ2-1; 9 bases fit TRBD2. From germline, CDR1 is ENHRY and CDR2 SYGVKD. This CDR3 has 15 residues. V gave up 0 bases and J gave up 5 bases; unmatched junction bases: 2. For the CDR3, the DNA is TGTGCCATCAGTGAGTCGGCGGGGGGGAACAATGAGCAGTTCTTC. Translated: CAISESAGGNNEQFF.

The table lists this clone with a few counts. The V call is TRBV6-5, the J call TRBJ2-3; unclear D gene. This CDR3 spans 11 amino acids. Germline lookup yields CDR1 MNHEY and CDR2 SVGAGI. The V end was cut by 4 bases, the J end by 6 bases, with 5 bases between. The chain's CDR3 is CASSFRDTQYF. The CDR3, as DNA: TGTGCCAGCAGTTTCCGGGATACGCAGTATTTT.